These 24 T cell receptor beta chains came from one sample sequenced in a study of OX40 agonist ivuxolimab in advanced cancers. Profiled with immunoSEQ multiplex PCR; TCRdb holds only in-frame clones, not every one. In the table there are approximately 60,000 clones, roughly 91% of which are singletons. Sequences were derived from CD4+ or CD8+ T cells sorted from blood, sampled in a trial of the OX40 agonist ivuxolimab. These receptors originate from an adult with an advanced solid tumor such as melanoma, head and neck, liver or kidney cancer.

The CDR3 here is CASSLGRNQPQHF. The CDR3 region has the DNA TGTGCCAGCAGCTTAGGACGCAATCAGCCCCAGCATTTT. The rearrangement uses TRBV7-9 and TRBJ1-5; no firm D call. This CDR3 spans 13 amino acids. Deletions cut 1 base from V and 2 bases from J, with 3 bases between. From germline, CDR1 is SEHNR and CDR2 FQNEAQ (reference sequence).

V is TRBV7-8 and J is TRBJ1-6, with D perhaps TRBD1 (5 bases). The length of the CDR3 is 14 residues. V was cut by 3 bases and J by 7 bases, with 10 bases left in between. In germline, CDR1 is SGHVS, CDR2 FQNEAQ. This chain's CDR3 is CASSFGASNSPLHF. The CDR3, as DNA: TGTGCCAGCAGCTTTGGGGCCTCGAATTCACCCCTCCACTTT.

This clone was detected once. The rearrangement joins TRBV14 to TRBJ2-1, with D uncertain. The CDR3 length is 17 residues. V was clipped by 4 bases and J by 5 bases, with 21 bases between them. CDR1 is SGHDN, CDR2 FVKESK, per germline. The CDR3 loop reads CASSRYPSGLGDNEQFF. CDR3 coding DNA: TGTGCCAGCAGCCGATATCCTTCGGGCTTGGGCGACAATGAGCAGTTCTTC.

This chain links TRBV5-1 with TRBJ2-7; 10 positions match TRBD1. The CDR3 is 13 amino acids. The germline V gene has CDR1 SGHRS and CDR2 YFSETQ. Trimming took 6 bases from V and 5 from J; bases not matched to a gene: 5. The CDR3 DNA reads TGCGCCAGCAAAAGGGACAGGGGCGACGAGCAGTACTTC. Translating gives CASKRDRGDEQYF. Using reference TRBV5-1 and TRBJ2-7 for the parts outside the CDR3, the full variable domain is KAGVTQTPRYLIKTRGQQVTLSCSPISGHRSVSWYQQTPGQGLQFLFEYFSETQRNKGNFPGRFSGRQFSNSRSEMNVSTLELGDSALYLCASKRDRGDEQYFGPGTRLTVT.

The chain joins TRBV6-1 to TRBJ2-3, with 12 bases fitting TRBD1. There are 16 residues in the CDR3. CDR1 is MNHNS, CDR2 SASEGT, per germline. Trimming removed 4 bases from V and 5 bases from J; junction bases left unmatched: 7. This CDR3 reads CASSVRDRGQVDTQYF. The DNA for the CDR3 is TGTGCCAGCAGTGTCCGGGACAGGGGGCAGGTAGATACGCAGTATTTT.

The chain recombines TRBV6-1 with TRBJ2-3, with D hard to call. The CDR3 extends over 12 amino acids. Deletions cut 1 base from V and 5 bases from J, with 4 bases between. Germline CDR1 reads MNHNS; CDR2 reads SASEGT. The CDR3 DNA sequence: TGTGCCAGCAGTGAAGAGGTAGATACGCAGTATTTT. The encoded protein is CASSEEVDTQYF.

J is TRBJ2-7 and V is TRBV18; D gene unclear. CDR1 and CDR2 (germline): KGHSH, LQKENI. The CDR3 consists of 15 residues. Trimming left V 0 bases short and J 9 bases short, with 18 bases between. CDR3 in DNA: TGTGCCAGCTCACCACCCCTTGGACGAGACGAGGTGCAGTACTTC. As protein: CASSPPLGRDEVQYF.

The chain uses TRBV30 and TRBJ2-1, with a tentative D call TRBD1 (5 bases). The ends were cut back, 1 base at V and 8 bases at J, with 18 bases in the middle. From germline, CDR1 is GTSNPN and CDR2 SVGIG (reference sequence). The length of the CDR3 is 15 residues. Here the CDR3 reads CAWSAPIGRGYEQFF. In nucleotides, the CDR3 is TGTGCCTGGAGTGCACCCATAGGAAGGGGCTATGAGCAGTTCTTC.

There are a few counts of this clone. The chain links TRBV4-1 to TRBJ1-2, with 8 bases fitting TRBD1. Unmatched junction bases numbered 5, after V lost 1 base and J lost 4 bases. CDR3 size: 15 residues. CDR1 and CDR2 from the germline V gene are MGHRA and YSYEKL. In DNA, the CDR3 is TGCGCCAGCAGCCAAGGACAGGGGTGGACCTATGGCTACACCTTC. Translated, it gives CASSQGQGWTYGYTF.

V is TRBV7-9 and J is TRBJ2-2; the match to TRBD2 covers 8 bases. The CDR3 has 15 amino acids. Trimming took 5 bases from V and 1 from J; bases not matched to a gene: 3. CDR1 and CDR2 (germline): SEHNR, FQNEAQ (reference sequence). The CDR3 sequence: CASSLSGGNTGELFF. CDR3 bases: TGTGCCAGCAGCCTCAGCGGGGGGAACACCGGGGAGCTGTTTTTT.

The chain has TRBV30 and TRBJ2-1, with 10 bases identical to TRBD1. The V and J ends lost 8 bases and 10 bases, in that order; junction bases with no gene match: 14. Germline V CDR1 and CDR2: GTSNPN, SVGIG (reference sequence). CDR3 length: 14 residues. This chain's CDR3 is CAAGSGTGVFEQFF. The CDR3 DNA reads TGTGCCGCTGGGTCCGGGACAGGGGTTTTCGAGCAGTTCTTC. The entire variable domain, with the rest obtained from reference TRBV30 and TRBJ2-1, is as follows: SQTIHQWPATLVQPVGSPLSLECTVEGTSNPNLYWYRQAAGRGLQLLFYSVGIGQISSEVPQNLSASRPQDRQFILSSKKLLLSDSGFYLCAAGSGTGVFEQFFGPGTRLTVL.

V and J are TRBV4-1 and TRBJ1-2; 8 nucleotides line up with TRBD1. Unmatched junction bases numbered 8, after V lost 4 bases and J lost 4 bases. Germline CDR1 is MGHRA and CDR2 is YSYEKL. This CDR3 has 15 amino acids. This CDR3 reads CASSPTGGTGYGYTF. In DNA, the CDR3 is TGCGCCAGCAGCCCTACAGGGGGGACAGGCTATGGCTACACCTTC.

The chain links TRBV11-1 to TRBJ2-1; tentatively, D is TRBD1 (6 bases). V was clipped by 5 bases and J by 4 bases, with 15 bases between them. This CDR3 is built from 15 residues. The germline gives CDR1 SGHAT, CDR2 FQDESV (reference sequence). CDR3 coding DNA: TGTGCCAGCAGCGCATCCGGGACACGATACAATGAGCAGTTCTTC. Residues: CASSASGTRYNEQFF.

The chain is built from TRBV10-1 and TRBJ2-3; tentative D call: TRBD1 (5 bases). There are 13 residues in the CDR3. V was shortened by 3 bases and J by 3 bases, with 7 bases between the two germline ends. Per the germline V gene, CDR1 is WNHNN and CDR2 is SYGVQD (reference sequence). The CDR3: CASSEAGTDTQYF. DNA of the CDR3: TGCGCCAGCAGTGAAGCAGGGACAGATACGCAGTATTTT.

The V gene is TRBV10-2, the J gene TRBJ2-7; D gene ambiguous. Germline-derived CDR1 and CDR2 are WSHSY and SAAADI. The V and J ends lost 0 bases and 2 bases respectively, with 8 bases between them. The CDR3 covers 14 residues. The chain's CDR3 is CASSESRSAYEQYF. In nucleotides, the CDR3 is TGCGCCAGCAGTGAGTCGAGATCAGCCTACGAGCAGTACTTC.

The rearrangement links TRBV6-5 to TRBJ1-1; no definite D call. The V and J ends lost 4 bases and 0 bases respectively, with 15 bases between them. This CDR3 contains 16 residues. CDR1 and CDR2 (germline): MNHEY, SVGAGI. The CDR3 nucleotides are TGTGCCAGCAGTTCGGGCAATACCGTCATGAACACTGAAGCTTTCTTT. It codes for CASSSGNTVMNTEAFF.

This chain connects TRBV25-1 to TRBJ2-3; D perhaps matches TRBD1 (5 bases). This CDR3 comprises 15 residues. The germline V gene has CDR1 MGHDK and CDR2 SYGVNS. Trimming left V 2 bases short and J 0 bases short, with 9 bases between. The CDR3 region is CASSEQGASTDTQYF. In nucleotides, the CDR3 is TGTGCCAGCAGTGAACAGGGCGCTAGCACAGATACGCAGTATTTT.

V gene TRBV5-1 combines with J gene TRBJ1-1, with 11 bases aligning to TRBD1. Per the germline V gene, CDR1 is SGHRS and CDR2 is YFSETQ. J lost 4 bases, V lost 0 bases, and 14 bases had no gene match. The CDR3 spans 19 residues. Written as DNA, the CDR3 is TGCGCCAGCAGCTTGGCTTTTTCGGACAGGGGGCGCCGGGGCACTGAAGCTTTCTTT. The encoded protein is CASSLAFSDRGRRGTEAFF.

The chain is built from TRBV7-3 and TRBJ2-1; 10 bases match TRBD2. Germline CDR1 and CDR2: SGHTA and FQGTGA. The length of the CDR3 is 13 residues. V lost 2 bases and J lost 12; bases outside the gene matches: 4. The CDR3: CASSLGSGGPQFF. The DNA of the CDR3 is TGTGCCAGCAGCTTAGGTAGCGGGGGGCCGCAGTTCTTC. Full variable domain (rest looked up from reference TRBV7-3 and TRBJ2-1): GAGVSQTPSNKVTEKGKYVELRCDPISGHTALYWYRQSLGQGPEFLIYFQGTGAADDSGLPNDRFFAVRPEGSVSTLKIQRTERGDSAVYLCASSLGSGGPQFFGPGTRLTVL.

In this sample, this clone turned up once. The chain joins TRBV6-1 to TRBJ2-1; 7 bases map to TRBD2. This CDR3 has 15 amino acids. With V trimmed by 6 bases and J by 7 bases, 12 bases remained unmatched. Germline CDR1 MNHNS, CDR2 SASEGT. The CDR3 reads CASRPGLRGGNEQFF. DNA for the CDR3: TGTGCCAGCAGGCCGGGACTACGCGGGGGTAATGAGCAGTTCTTC.

This chain joins TRBV6-5 and TRBJ2-1; D possibly corresponds to TRBD2 (5 bases). CDR1 is MNHEY and CDR2 is SVGAGI in the germline V gene. The length of the CDR3 is 12 residues. V lost 2 bases to trimming and J lost 10 bases, with 9 bases between them. CDR3 in DNA: TGTGCCAGCAGTTACGGGAGCAGGGAGCAGTTCTTC. Its protein is CASSYGSREQFF.

The J gene is TRBJ2-5, the V gene TRBV11-2; D is unresolved. The CDR3 is 14 amino acids. Trimming shortened V by 5 bases and J by 3 bases, and 13 bases separated the two germline ends. From germline, CDR1 is SGHAT and CDR2 FQNNGV. The CDR3 nucleotides are TGTGCCAGCAGCCGCCTTGGACGGGAAGAGACCCAGTACTTC. Its protein is CASSRLGREETQYF. The full variable domain, rest sourced from reference TRBV11-2 and TRBJ2-5, is EAGVAQSPRYKIIEKRQSVAFWCNPISGHATLYWYQQILGQGPKLLIQFQNNGVVDDSQLPKDRFSAERLKGVDSTLKIQPAKLEDSAVYLCASSRLGREETQYFGPGTRLLVL.

The CDR3 DNA is TGTGCCAGCAGCCCCACAGGGGAATACCAAGAGACCCAGTACTTC. Its protein product is CASSPTGEYQETQYF. The rearrangement uses TRBV7-2 and TRBJ2-5, with 7 bases fitting TRBD1. Losses at the gene ends were 5 bases for V and 0 bases for J; bases not matched to a gene: 6. CDR3 length: 15 residues. Germline V gives CDR1 SGHTA, CDR2 FQGNSA.

A single count supports this clone. This rearrangement joins TRBV4-1 to TRBJ2-2, with D possibly being TRBD2 (5 bases). V shed 5 bases and J shed 0 bases, with 7 bases lying between them. CDR3 length: 14 residues. Germline CDR1 is MGHRA and CDR2 is YSYEKL. CDR3 amino acids: CASSSDSNTGELFF. Written as DNA, the CDR3 is TGCGCCAGCAGCTCGGACTCGAACACCGGGGAGCTGTTTTTT.